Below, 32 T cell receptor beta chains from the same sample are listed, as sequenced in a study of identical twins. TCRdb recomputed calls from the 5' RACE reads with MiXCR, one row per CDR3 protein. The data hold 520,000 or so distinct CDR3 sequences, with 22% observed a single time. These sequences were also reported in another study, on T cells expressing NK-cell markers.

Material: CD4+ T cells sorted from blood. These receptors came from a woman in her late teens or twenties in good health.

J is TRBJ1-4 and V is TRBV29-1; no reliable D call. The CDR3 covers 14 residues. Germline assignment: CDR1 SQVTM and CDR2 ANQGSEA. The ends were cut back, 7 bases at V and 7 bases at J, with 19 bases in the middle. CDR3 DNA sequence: TGCAGCGCCGCTCCTTTAGAGCGGTCTGAAAAACTGTTTTTT. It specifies CSAAPLERSEKLFF.

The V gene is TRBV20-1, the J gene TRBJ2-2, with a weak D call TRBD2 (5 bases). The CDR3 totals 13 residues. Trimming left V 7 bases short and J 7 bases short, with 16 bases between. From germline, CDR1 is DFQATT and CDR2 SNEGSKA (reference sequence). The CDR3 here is CSVNGISHGELFF. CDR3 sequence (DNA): TGCAGTGTTAACGGGATCTCGCACGGGGAGCTGTTTTTT.

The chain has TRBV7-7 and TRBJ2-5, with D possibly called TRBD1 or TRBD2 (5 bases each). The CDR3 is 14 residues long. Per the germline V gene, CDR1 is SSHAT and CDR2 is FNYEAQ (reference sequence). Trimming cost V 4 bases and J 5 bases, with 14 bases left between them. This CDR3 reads CASSSGGSSETQYF. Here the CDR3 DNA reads TGTGCCAGCAGCTCTGGGGGAAGTTCGGAGACCCAGTACTTC.

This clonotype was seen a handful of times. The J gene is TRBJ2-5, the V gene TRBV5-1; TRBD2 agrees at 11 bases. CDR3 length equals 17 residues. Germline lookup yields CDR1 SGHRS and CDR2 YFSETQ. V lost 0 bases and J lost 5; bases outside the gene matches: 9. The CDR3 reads CASSLGVLAGGHETQYF. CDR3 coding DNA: TGCGCCAGCAGCTTGGGCGTCCTAGCGGGGGGTCACGAGACCCAGTACTTC.

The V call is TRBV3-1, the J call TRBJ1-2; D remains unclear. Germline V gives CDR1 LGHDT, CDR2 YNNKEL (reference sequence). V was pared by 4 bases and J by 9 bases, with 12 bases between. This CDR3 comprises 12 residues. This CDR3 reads CASSLEKGSYTF. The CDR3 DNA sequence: TGTGCCAGCAGCCTAGAGAAGGGTAGCTACACCTTC.

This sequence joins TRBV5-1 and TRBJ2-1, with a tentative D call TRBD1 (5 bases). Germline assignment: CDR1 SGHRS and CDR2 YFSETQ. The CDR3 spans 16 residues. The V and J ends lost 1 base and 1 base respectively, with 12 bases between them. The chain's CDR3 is CASSLRGSQSYNEQFF. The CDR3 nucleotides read TGCGCCAGCAGCTTGAGGGGTAGCCAGTCCTACAATGAGCAGTTCTTC.

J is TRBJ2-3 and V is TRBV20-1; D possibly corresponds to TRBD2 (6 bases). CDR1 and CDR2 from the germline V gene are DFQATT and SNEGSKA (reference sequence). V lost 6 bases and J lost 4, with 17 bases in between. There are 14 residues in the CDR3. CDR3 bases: TGCAGTGCAGTCCCGGGAGTTACTGCAGATACGCAGTATTTT. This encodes CSAVPGVTADTQYF.

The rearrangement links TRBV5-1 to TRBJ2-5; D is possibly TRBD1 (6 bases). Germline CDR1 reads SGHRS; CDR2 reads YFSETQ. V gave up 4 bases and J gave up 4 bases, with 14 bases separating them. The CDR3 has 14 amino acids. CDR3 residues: CASSPTGIRETQYF. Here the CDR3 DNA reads TGCGCCAGCAGCCCTACAGGGATTCGAGAGACCCAGTACTTC. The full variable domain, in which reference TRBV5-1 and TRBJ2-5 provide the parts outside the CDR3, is KAGVTQTPRYLIKTRGQQVTLSCSPISGHRSVSWYQQTPGQGLQFLFEYFSETQRNKGNFPGRFSGRQFSNSRSEMNVSTLELGDSALYLCASSPTGIRETQYFGPGTRLLVL.

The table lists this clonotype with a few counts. This chain's CDR3 is CATYRGDTGELFF. CDR3 DNA sequence: TGTGCCACCTACAGGGGCGACACCGGGGAGCTGTTTTTT. This chain uses TRBV10-3 with TRBJ2-2; 7 bases align to TRBD1. Germline CDR1 is ENHRY and CDR2 is SYGVKD. The CDR3 length is 13 residues. Losses at the gene ends were 10 bases for V and 3 bases for J; bases not matched to a gene: 5.

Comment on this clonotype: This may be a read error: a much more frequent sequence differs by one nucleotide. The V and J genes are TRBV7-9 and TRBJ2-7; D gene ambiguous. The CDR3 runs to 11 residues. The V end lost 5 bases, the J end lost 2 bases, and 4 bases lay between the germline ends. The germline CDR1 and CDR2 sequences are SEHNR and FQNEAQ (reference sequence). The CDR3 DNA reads TGTGCCAGCAGCATGACCTACGAGCAGTACTTC. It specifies CASSMTYEQYF.

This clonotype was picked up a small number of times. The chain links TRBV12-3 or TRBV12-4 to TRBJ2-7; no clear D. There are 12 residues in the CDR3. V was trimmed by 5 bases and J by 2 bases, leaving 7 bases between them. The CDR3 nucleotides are TGTGCCAGCAGTCCCCGGACCTACGAGCAGTACTTC. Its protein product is CASSPRTYEQYF.

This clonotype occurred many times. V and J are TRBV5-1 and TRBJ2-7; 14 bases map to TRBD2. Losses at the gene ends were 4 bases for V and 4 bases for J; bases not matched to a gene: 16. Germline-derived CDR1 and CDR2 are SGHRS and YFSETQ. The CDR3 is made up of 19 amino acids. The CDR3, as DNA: TGCGCCAGCAGCCTAGGGACTAGCGGGAGTTTTCAAGCGATTTACGAGCAGTACTTC. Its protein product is CASSLGTSGSFQAIYEQYF.

The CDR3 is CASGPGTGRAETQYF. CDR3 bases: TGTGCTAGTGGACCCGGGACAGGCAGGGCAGAGACCCAGTACTTC. J is TRBJ2-5 and V is TRBV12-5, with 8 bases fitting TRBD1. Germline V gene lookup returns CDR1 LGHNT and CDR2 FRNRAP. The V gene end was trimmed by 6 bases and the J gene end by 4 bases; junction bases not matched to a gene: 10. The CDR3 runs to 15 residues.

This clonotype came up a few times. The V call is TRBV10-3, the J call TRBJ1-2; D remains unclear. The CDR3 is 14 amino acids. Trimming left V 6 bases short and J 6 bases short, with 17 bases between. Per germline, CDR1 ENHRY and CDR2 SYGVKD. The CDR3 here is CAISVSKGLDGYTF. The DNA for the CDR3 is TGTGCCATCAGCGTATCTAAAGGCCTCGATGGCTACACCTTC.

CDR3 residues: CASSFPGDTQYF. Here the CDR3 DNA reads TGTGCCAGCAGCTTCCCCGGAGATACGCAGTATTTT. This rearrangement joins TRBV7-2 to TRBJ2-3, with unresolved D. V was cut by 3 bases and J by 5 bases, with 6 bases left in between. CDR1 and CDR2 (germline): SGHTA, FQGNSA. This CDR3 is built from 12 residues.

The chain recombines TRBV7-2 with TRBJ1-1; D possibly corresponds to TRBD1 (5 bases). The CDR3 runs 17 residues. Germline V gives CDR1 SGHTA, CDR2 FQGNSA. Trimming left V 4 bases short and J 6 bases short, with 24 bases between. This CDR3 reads CASSYGWGWKNGSEAFF. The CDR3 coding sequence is TGTGCCAGCAGCTACGGGTGGGGGTGGAAGAACGGGTCTGAAGCTTTCTTT.

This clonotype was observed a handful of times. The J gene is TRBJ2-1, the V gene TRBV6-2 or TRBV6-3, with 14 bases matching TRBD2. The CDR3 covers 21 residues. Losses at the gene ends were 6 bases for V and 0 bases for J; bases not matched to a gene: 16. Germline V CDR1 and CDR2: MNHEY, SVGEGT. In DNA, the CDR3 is TGTGCCAGCAGAAAGGGGCCGGGCACCGGGACTAGCGGGAGCTCCTACAATGAGCAGTTCTTC. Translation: CASRKGPGTGTSGSSYNEQFF.

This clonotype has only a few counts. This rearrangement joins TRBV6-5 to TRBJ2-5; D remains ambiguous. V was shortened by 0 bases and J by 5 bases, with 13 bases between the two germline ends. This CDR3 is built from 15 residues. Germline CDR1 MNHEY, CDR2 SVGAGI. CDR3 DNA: TGTGCCAGCAGTTACTCGAGAGGAAAGCAGGAGACCCAGTACTTC. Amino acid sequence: CASSYSRGKQETQYF.

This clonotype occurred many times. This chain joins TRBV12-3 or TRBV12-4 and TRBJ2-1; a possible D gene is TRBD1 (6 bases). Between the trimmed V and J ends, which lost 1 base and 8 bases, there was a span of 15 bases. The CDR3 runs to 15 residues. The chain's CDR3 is CASSLVGQGKDEQFF. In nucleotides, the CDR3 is TGTGCCAGCAGTTTAGTAGGGCAGGGGAAGGATGAGCAGTTCTTC.

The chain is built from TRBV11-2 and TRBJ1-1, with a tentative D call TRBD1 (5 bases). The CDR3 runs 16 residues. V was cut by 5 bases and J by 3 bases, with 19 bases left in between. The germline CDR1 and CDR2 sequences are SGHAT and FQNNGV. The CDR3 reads CASSTRGGVVDTEAFF. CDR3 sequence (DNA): TGTGCCAGCAGCACCCGCGGAGGGGTGGTGGACACTGAAGCTTTCTTT.

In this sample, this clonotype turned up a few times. CDR3 DNA sequence: TGCGCCAGCAGCTTGGATACGACTCCCACAGATACGCAGTATTTT. It encodes CASSLDTTPTDTQYF. The rearrangement uses TRBV5-1 and TRBJ2-3; D unresolved. From germline, CDR1 is SGHRS and CDR2 YFSETQ. CDR3 length: 15 residues. With 0 bases removed from V and 2 bases from J, the gap between germline ends came to 10 bases.

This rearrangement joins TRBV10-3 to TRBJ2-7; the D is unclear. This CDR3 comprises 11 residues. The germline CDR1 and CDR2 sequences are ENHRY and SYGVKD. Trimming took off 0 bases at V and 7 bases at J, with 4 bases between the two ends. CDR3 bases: TGTGCCATCAGTGAGTCGACAGAGCAGTACTTC. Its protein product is CAISESTEQYF.

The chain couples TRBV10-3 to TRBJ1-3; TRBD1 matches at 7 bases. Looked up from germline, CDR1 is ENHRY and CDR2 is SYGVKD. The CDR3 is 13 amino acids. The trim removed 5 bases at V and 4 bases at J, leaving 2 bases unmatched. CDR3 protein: CAISSDRGNTIYF. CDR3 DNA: TGTGCCATCAGTTCGGACAGGGGAAACACCATATATTTT.

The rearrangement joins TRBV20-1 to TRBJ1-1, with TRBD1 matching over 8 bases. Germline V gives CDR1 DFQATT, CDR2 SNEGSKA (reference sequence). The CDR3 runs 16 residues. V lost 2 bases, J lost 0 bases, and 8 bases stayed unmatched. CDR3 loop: CSARRGRQGLNTEAFF. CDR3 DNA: TGCAGTGCTAGACGGGGCCGACAGGGGTTGAACACTGAAGCTTTCTTT.

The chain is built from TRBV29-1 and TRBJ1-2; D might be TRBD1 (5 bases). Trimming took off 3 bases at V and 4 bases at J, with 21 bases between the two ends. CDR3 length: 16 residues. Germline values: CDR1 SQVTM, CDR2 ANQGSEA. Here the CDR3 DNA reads TGCAGCGTTGATGAAAATGTGGGGGGACTCTCCTATGGCTACACCTTC. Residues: CSVDENVGGLSYGYTF.

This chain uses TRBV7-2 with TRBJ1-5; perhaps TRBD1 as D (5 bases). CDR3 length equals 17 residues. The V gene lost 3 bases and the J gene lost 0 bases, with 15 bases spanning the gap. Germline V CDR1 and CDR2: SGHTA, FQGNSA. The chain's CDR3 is CASSFRGTGNSNQPQHF. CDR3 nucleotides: TGTGCCAGCAGCTTTAGGGGAACCGGTAATAGCAATCAGCCCCAGCATTTT.

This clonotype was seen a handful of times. DNA of the CDR3: TGTGCCAGCAGTTACCGAGCGGGGGCCTTGTTCTTC. Protein sequence: CASSYRAGALFF. V gene TRBV6-5 combines with J gene TRBJ2-1; 8 positions match TRBD2. Per germline, CDR1 MNHEY and CDR2 SVGAGI. V shed 2 bases, J shed 15 bases, and the junction held 6 bases outside the gene matches. This CDR3 has 12 amino acids.

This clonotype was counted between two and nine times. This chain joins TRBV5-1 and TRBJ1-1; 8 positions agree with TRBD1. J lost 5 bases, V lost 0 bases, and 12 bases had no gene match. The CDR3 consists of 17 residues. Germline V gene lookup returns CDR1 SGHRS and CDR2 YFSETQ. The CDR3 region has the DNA TGCGCCAGCAGCTTGGCCGCGGACAGGGTTTTTGGGACTGAAGCTTTCTTT. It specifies CASSLAADRVFGTEAFF.

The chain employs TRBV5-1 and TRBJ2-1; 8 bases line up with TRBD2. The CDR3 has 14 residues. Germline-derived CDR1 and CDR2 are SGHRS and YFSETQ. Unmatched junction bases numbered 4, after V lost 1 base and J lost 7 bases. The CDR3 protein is CASSLFGGANEQFF. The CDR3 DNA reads TGCGCCAGCAGCTTGTTCGGGGGGGCGAATGAGCAGTTCTTC.

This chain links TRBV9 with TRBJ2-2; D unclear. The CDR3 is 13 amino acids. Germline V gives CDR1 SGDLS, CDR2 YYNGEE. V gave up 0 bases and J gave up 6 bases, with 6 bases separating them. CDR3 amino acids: CASSVVPSGELFF. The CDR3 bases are TGTGCCAGCAGCGTAGTCCCGTCCGGGGAGCTGTTTTTT.

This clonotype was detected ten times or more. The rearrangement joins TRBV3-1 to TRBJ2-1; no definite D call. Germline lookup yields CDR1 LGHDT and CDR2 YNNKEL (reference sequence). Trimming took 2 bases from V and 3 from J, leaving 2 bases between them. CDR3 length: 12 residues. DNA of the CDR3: TGTGCCAGCAGCCAAATCTACAATGAGCAGTTCTTC. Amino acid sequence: CASSQIYNEQFF.

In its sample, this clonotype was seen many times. CDR3 residues: CASSRYSTGYQETQYF. DNA of the CDR3: TGTGCCAGCAGCCGTTATTCAACAGGGTACCAAGAGACCCAGTACTTC. This chain connects TRBV7-2 to TRBJ2-5; D perhaps matches TRBD1 (6 bases). Germline V gene lookup returns CDR1 SGHTA and CDR2 FQGNSA. This CDR3 contains 16 residues. V lost 5 bases and J 0 bases, leaving 16 bases between the germline ends.